Following are 13 T cell receptor beta chains from one sample sequenced in a study of blood T cell repertoires in COVID-19. Some clones are missing from TCRdb's copy, which holds only in-frame ones; the method was immunoSEQ multiplex PCR. There are over 250,000 clones in the sample; approximately 86% occur only once, and roughly 2.6% lies in the top ten. The source material was PBMCs or T cells enriched from blood (not recorded which). Every receptor here comes from a woman aged 18-35 years who had recovered from COVID-19.

The chain combines TRBV5-4 with TRBJ1-1; D is uncertain. The germline V gene encodes CDR1 SGHNT and CDR2 YYREEE (reference sequence). This CDR3 has 14 residues. Trimming shortened V by 0 bases and J by 0 bases, and 6 bases separated the two germline ends. CDR3 coding DNA: TGTGCCAGCAGCTTGGACTTTGTGAACACTGAAGCTTTCTTT. Its translation is CASSLDFVNTEAFF. The whole variable domain, remainder taken from reference TRBV5-4 and TRBJ1-1, is ETGVTQSPTHLIKTRGQQVTLRCSSQSGHNTVSWYQQALGQGPQFIFQYYREEENGRGNFPPRFSGLQFPNYSSELNVNALELDDSALYLCASSLDFVNTEAFFGQGTRLTVV.

The CDR3 sequence is CASSPTSGGVRGPETQYF. For the CDR3, the DNA is TGTGCCAGCAGCCCAACTAGCGGGGGGGTCCGTGGTCCGGAGACCCAGTACTTC. This rearrangement joins TRBV6-2 or TRBV6-3 to TRBJ2-5; 13 nucleotides agree with TRBD2. The CDR3 sequence is 18 residues long. J lost 5 bases, V lost 6 bases, and 15 bases had no gene match. Germline CDR1 is MNHEY and CDR2 is SVGEGT.

Here the CDR3 reads CASSLSTSGGANEQFF. For the CDR3, the DNA is TGTGCCAGCAGCTTAAGCACTAGCGGGGGGGCAAATGAGCAGTTCTTC. The chain employs TRBV7-2 and TRBJ2-1, with 13 nucleotides matching TRBD2. The ends lost 2 bases at V and 7 bases at J; junction bases unmatched: 5. Germline V gene lookup returns CDR1 SGHTA and CDR2 FQGNSA. The CDR3 spans 16 residues.

The V gene is TRBV4-1, the J gene TRBJ1-2; the match to TRBD1 covers 9 bases. The junction had 11 bases not matched to a gene; V was cut back by 5 bases and J by 4 bases. The germline gives CDR1 MGHRA, CDR2 YSYEKL. The CDR3 length is 16 residues. Here the CDR3 DNA reads TGCGCCAGCAGCGTTAGCTACCGGGACAGGGCCTATGGCTACACCTTC. Protein product: CASSVSYRDRAYGYTF.

The CDR3 loop reads CATSAPGPYGGELFF. As DNA, the CDR3 is TGTGCCACCAGTGCACCAGGGCCGTATGGCGGGGAGCTGTTTTTT. The chain combines TRBV24-1 with TRBJ2-2; a possible D gene is TRBD1 (5 bases). V was clipped by 5 bases and J by 7 bases, with 16 bases between them. CDR3 length: 15 amino acids. Germline V lookup: CDR1 KGHDR, CDR2 SFDVKD.

This chain connects TRBV15 to TRBJ1-6; D is perhaps TRBD1 (5 bases). Germline values: CDR1 LNHNV, CDR2 YYDKDF (reference sequence). The CDR3 covers 14 residues. Trimming stripped 7 bases from V and 7 bases from J, with 14 bases between. The CDR3 loop reads CATKPPGDNSPLHF. The CDR3 DNA reads TGTGCCACCAAGCCCCCGGGGGACAATTCACCCCTCCACTTT.

The rearrangement joins TRBV28 to TRBJ2-7; 13 positions match TRBD2. V was pared by 6 bases and J by 7 bases, with 6 bases of the junction left unmatched. Germline CDR1 and CDR2: MDHEN and SYDVKM. The CDR3 is made up of 14 amino acids. The CDR3, as DNA: TGTGCCAGCAGGCAACCGGGACTAGCGGGAGAGCAGTACTTC. Protein: CASRQPGLAGEQYF.

This sequence joins TRBV29-1 and TRBJ2-7, with D maybe TRBD2 (5 bases). The CDR3 loop spans 17 amino acids. Germline-derived CDR1 and CDR2 are SQVTM and ANQGSEA. V was clipped by 1 base and J by 6 bases, with 25 bases between them. The CDR3: CSVEAGLWGASLREQYF. CDR3 DNA sequence: TGCAGCGTTGAAGCGGGTCTGTGGGGAGCATCTCTACGCGAGCAGTACTTC.

This chain connects TRBV9 to TRBJ2-5; 7 bases fit TRBD1. CDR3 length: 16 amino acids. Losses at the gene ends were 4 bases for V and 5 bases for J; bases not matched to a gene: 14. Germline CDR1 SGDLS, CDR2 YYNGEE. The CDR3 DNA sequence: TGTGCCAGCAGCCGAAAATCGGACAGGTTTGGTGAGACCCAGTACTTC. Protein sequence: CASSRKSDRFGETQYF.

As concerns this clone: This same CDR3 is encoded by further DNA sequences in the sample. The CDR3 coding sequence is TGTGCCAGTAGTACCACGGTGAACACTGAAGCTTTCTTT. Its protein product is CASSTTVNTEAFF. The rearrangement joins TRBV19 to TRBJ1-1; no clear D gene. Germline CDR1 reads LNHDA; CDR2 reads SQIVND (reference sequence). With 4 bases removed from V and 0 bases from J, the gap between germline ends came to 6 bases. The CDR3 consists of 13 residues. Looking up the rest from reference TRBV19 and TRBJ1-1 gives the full variable domain: DGGITQSPKYLFRKEGQNVTLSCEQNLNHDAMYWYRQDPGQGLRLIYYSQIVNDFQKGDIAEGYSVSREKKESFPLTVTSAQKNPTAFYLCASSTTVNTEAFFGQGTRLTVV.

V usage is TRBV3-1 (or the pseudogene TRBV3-2) and J usage is TRBJ2-5; no clear D. Between the trimmed V and J ends, which lost 1 base and 2 bases, there was a span of 14 bases. The CDR3 runs 16 residues. Germline assignment: CDR1 LGHDT and CDR2 YNNKEL (reference sequence). The CDR3 reads CASSQVASPRQETQYF. CDR3 nucleotide sequence: TGTGCCAGCAGCCAAGTTGCTAGTCCTCGACAAGAGACCCAGTACTTC.

This chain joins TRBV28 and TRBJ1-2; 7 bases agree with TRBD1. There are 15 residues in the CDR3. With V trimmed by 5 bases and J by 5 bases, 11 bases remained unmatched. Germline V gives CDR1 MDHEN, CDR2 SYDVKM. CDR3 sequence: CASSPGQVRSYGYTF. Written as DNA, the CDR3 is TGTGCCAGCAGTCCAGGACAGGTACGATCATATGGCTACACCTTC.

V and J are TRBV4-1 and TRBJ2-5; 10 nucleotides agree with TRBD2. The ends lost 1 base at V and 8 bases at J; junction bases unmatched: 16. CDR1 MGHRA and CDR2 YSYEKL come from the germline V gene. This CDR3 comprises 18 residues. The CDR3 region has the DNA TGCGCCAGCAGCCAAGTTCTAGAGAGACTAGCGGGTATAGGAACCCAGTACTTC. It codes for CASSQVLERLAGIGTQYF.